This entry concerns a single TCR beta chain. This specimen comes from a study of CXCR3-negative and CXCR3-positive naive CD8 T cells. 5' RACE with UMI labels generated the TRB cDNA libraries. Reprocessing the 5' RACE reads, TCRdb reports a single entry for every CDR3 protein and omits DNA. This repertoire includes under 65,000 distinct CDR3 sequences. This CDR3 has 15 residues. The germline gives CDR1 LNHNV, CDR2 YYDKDF (reference sequence). The rearrangement links TRBV15 to TRBJ1-2. The receptor comes from a human donor in good health. Some clones in this sample may be carry-over from other donors' samples. The material sequenced was memory CD8+ T cells from blood. CDR3: CATSRDSGRDYGYTF.